A single sample is the source of the 19 T cell receptor beta chains below, sequenced in a study of T cell clonality in common variable immunodeficiency. Generated by immunoSEQ multiplex PCR, the TCRdb table keeps only in-frame clones and is missing some. The record shows more than 55,000 clones for this sample, with no singletons present. The sequenced material came from peripheral blood mononuclear cells. These receptors all stem from a person aged 18 to 70 in good health.

Many counts were recorded for this clone. The read ends 3 residues early relative to the CDR3; the germline J gene fills the gap. The chain couples TRBV12-3 or TRBV12-4 to TRBJ2-1, with TRBD2 identical over 13 bases. CDR3 size: 14 residues. V was pared by 11 bases and J by 5 bases, with 6 bases of the junction left unmatched. The CDR3 region is CAGSLAGGNNEQFF. The sequenced part of the CDR3 DNA is TGTGCCGGGTCACTAGCGGGAGGGAACAATGAG.

This clone was recorded at least ten times. The read gets to within 3 residues of the CDR3 end, and the germline J gene fills in the rest. The chain uses TRBV20-1 and TRBJ2-7; 9 nucleotides agree with TRBD2. Trimming took 6 bases from V and 2 from J; bases not matched to a gene: 2. The length of the CDR3 is 12 residues. Germline CDR1 and CDR2: DFQATT and SNEGSKA (reference sequence). The CDR3 spells CSAREGTYEQYF. The sequenced part of the CDR3 DNA is TGCAGTGCGCGGGAGGGAACCTACGAG.

The table lists this clone with many counts. The read ends 3 residues before the CDR3 terminus; that terminus is restored from the germline J gene. The chain has TRBV30 and TRBJ1-5, with D unresolved. The germline gives CDR1 GTSNPN, CDR2 SVGIG (reference sequence). V was trimmed by 2 bases and J by 7 bases, leaving 6 bases between them. This CDR3 is built from 11 residues. The CDR3: CAWSPGQPQHF. The sequenced CDR3 bases are TGTGCCTGGAGTCCAGGACAGCCC.

This clone was found many times. The sequenced fragment ends 3 residues before the CDR3 boundary, so the rest is inferred from the germline J gene. The chain carries TRBV5-1 and TRBJ2-3; the match to TRBD2 covers 10 bases. The CDR3 runs 15 residues. J was trimmed by 0 bases and V by 6 bases; bases with no gene match: 4. The germline CDR1 and CDR2 sequences are SGHRS and YFSETQ. CDR3 region: CASNPAGGSTDTQYF. The CDR3 bases that were read are TGCGCCAGCAACCCAGCGGGAGGGAGCACAGATACG.

This clone was found many times. The read ends 3 residues shy of where the CDR3 ends; the end is completed using the germline J gene. The chain joins TRBV19 to TRBJ2-3; TRBD2 agrees at 9 bases. CDR1 and CDR2 (germline): LNHDA, SQIVND (reference sequence). V trimming: 3 bases; J trimming: 4 bases; junction bases outside the gene matches: 8. This CDR3 has 16 amino acids. CDR3 sequence reads: CASSIALAGYADTQYF. The DNA read from the CDR3 is TGTGCCAGTAGTATTGCCCTAGCGGGATACGCAGATACG.

This clone was detected ten times or more. The read stops 3 residues short of the end of the CDR3; the missing end is completed from the germline J gene. The chain is built from TRBV20-1 and TRBJ2-3; 10 bases agree with TRBD1. The CDR3 has 14 amino acids. Germline CDR1 DFQATT, CDR2 SNEGSKA (reference sequence). Trimming removed 6 bases from V and 1 base from J; junction bases left unmatched: 4. CDR3 DNA (partial): TGCAGTGCCCCAGGGACAGGGGGCACAGATACG. Translating it yields CSAPGTGGTDT. In full, the CDR3 is CSAPGTGGTDTQYF.

In this sample, this clone turned up many times. The CDR3 goes on 3 residues after the read ends, and that part is filled in from the germline J gene. V and J are TRBV7-9 and TRBJ2-5; TRBD2 aligns across 7 bases. Germline V CDR1 and CDR2: SEHNR, FQNEAQ (reference sequence). V shed 10 bases, J shed 1 base, and the junction held 12 bases outside the gene matches. The CDR3 has 15 residues. CDR3 DNA (partial): TGTGCCACCCAGGAGGAGCGGGGAGTCCAAGAGACC. This gives the protein CATQEERGVQET. The whole CDR3 region reads CATQEERGVQETQYF.

This clone was recorded many times. The read gets to within 3 residues of the CDR3 end, and the germline J gene fills in the rest. The chain recombines TRBV20-1 with TRBJ2-5, with 15 bases matching TRBD2. Germline CDR1 is DFQATT and CDR2 is SNEGSKA (reference sequence). This CDR3 is built from 19 residues. Trimming at V came to 6 bases and at J to 5 bases, leaving 19 bases not matched to a gene. The CDR3 region is CSANPGVGLAGGPRETQYF. The sequenced part of the CDR3 DNA is TGCAGTGCAAACCCCGGTGTCGGACTAGCGGGAGGGCCTAGGGAGACC.

This clone has only a few counts. Sequencing ends 3 residues short of the CDR3 end; the germline J gene provides the rest. V usage is TRBV5-8 and J usage is TRBJ2-5; D perhaps matches TRBD2 (6 bases). Trimming removed 6 bases from V and 4 bases from J, with 19 bases in between. Germline V gene data show CDR1 as SGHTS and CDR2 as YDEGEE. CDR3 length: 15 amino acids. CDR3 region: CASTTKGLQGETQYF. CDR3 bases read: TGTGCCAGCACAACGAAGGGACTGCAAGGAGAGACC.

In this sample, this clone turned up many times. The read falls 3 residues short of the CDR3 end, and the missing part is taken from the germline J gene. The rearrangement joins TRBV29-1 to TRBJ2-3; 9 bases fit TRBD2. Looked up from germline, CDR1 is SQVTM and CDR2 is ANQGSEA. The CDR3 is 14 amino acids. J lost 2 bases, V lost 6 bases, and 6 bases had no gene match. The CDR3 bases that were read are TGCAGCGTCTTGACTAGCGGCCACACAGATACG. The encoded protein is CSVLTSGHTDT. The full CDR3 is CSVLTSGHTDTQYF.

This clone was counted ten times or more. Read coverage stops 3 residues before the CDR3 terminus; the germline J gene supplies the remainder. The chain links TRBV7-2 to TRBJ2-1; 12 bases are a match to TRBD2. Trimming removed 4 bases from V and 7 bases from J; junction bases left unmatched: 5. CDR3 length: 15 residues. Germline-derived CDR1 and CDR2 are SGHTA and FQGNSA. This CDR3 reads CASSSSGRAGNEQFF. The sequenced part of the CDR3 DNA is TGTGCCAGCAGCTCTAGCGGGAGGGCCGGGAATGAG.

The table lists this clone with many counts. With the read ending 3 residues before the CDR3 end, the germline J gene is used to fill in that end. The gene calls are TRBV30 and TRBJ2-3; the match to TRBD1 covers 8 bases. The CDR3 extends over 12 amino acids. Germline assignment: CDR1 GTSNPN and CDR2 SVGIG (reference sequence). The V gene end was trimmed by 7 bases and the J gene end by 5 bases; junction bases not matched to a gene: 5. The sequenced CDR3 bases are TGTGCCTCCACAGGGGGTGTAGATACG. Its translation is CASTGGVDT. The whole CDR3 is CASTGGVDTQYF.

Many counts were recorded for this clone. The missing CDR3 end, 3 residues past where the read stops, is filled in from the germline J gene. This chain connects TRBV4-1 to TRBJ2-7, with 8 nucleotides matching TRBD2. CDR3 size: 15 residues. The trim removed 4 bases at V and 6 bases at J, leaving 11 bases unmatched. In germline, CDR1 is MGHRA, CDR2 YSYEKL. Incomplete CDR3 DNA: TGCGCCAGCAGCCCCATGCGGGGGGACTGGAGCGAG. Protein product: CASSPMRGDWSE. The CDR3, in full, reads CASSPMRGDWSEQYF.

This clone was detected many times. The CDR3 extends 3 residues past the end of the read, so its final part is completed from the germline J gene. The J gene is TRBJ2-7, the V gene TRBV6-1; 7 bases map to TRBD1. Looked up from germline, CDR1 is MNHNS and CDR2 is SASEGT. V dropped 6 bases and J dropped 0; count of bases not matched to a gene: 5. The CDR3 extends over 14 amino acids. The CDR3 DNA, read in part, is TGTGCCAGCAGCGAACAGGGGAGCTCCTACGAG. It is translated as CASSEQGSSYE. The CDR3 in its entirety is CASSEQGSSYEQYF.

This clone was counted many times. Read data end 3 residues before the CDR3 end; the end is taken from the germline J gene. The genes are TRBV20-1 and TRBJ2-3; TRBD2 matches at 8 bases. The CDR3 contains 14 residues. Per germline, CDR1 DFQATT and CDR2 SNEGSKA (reference sequence). The J segment lost 3 bases and the V segment lost 6 bases, leaving 8 bases of the junction unmatched. Partial CDR3 DNA: TGCAGTGCCAATAGCGGGAAAAGGACAGATACG. Protein product: CSANSGKRTDT. In full, the CDR3 reads CSANSGKRTDTQYF.

This clone was seen at least ten times. Read data end 3 residues before the CDR3 end; the end is taken from the germline J gene. The chain carries TRBV5-1 and TRBJ2-1; D gene uncertain. V shed 4 bases and J shed 5 bases, with 7 bases lying between them. Germline V gives CDR1 SGHRS, CDR2 YFSETQ. This CDR3 has 12 amino acids. CDR3 residues: CASSLSNNEQFF. The sequenced part of the CDR3 DNA is TGCGCCAGCAGCCTAAGTAACAATGAG.

This clone turned up a few times. The read ends 3 residues early relative to the CDR3; the germline J gene fills the gap. This chain connects TRBV13 to TRBJ2-3; 7 bases are shared with TRBD2. CDR3 length equals 15 residues. The germline CDR1 and CDR2 sequences are PRHDT and FYEKMQ (reference sequence). The junction had 4 bases not matched to a gene; V was cut back by 3 bases and J by 1 base. The sequenced part of the CDR3 DNA is TGTGCCAGCAGCTTTTACAGCGGGGGCACAGATACG. It is translated as CASSFYSGGTDT. The full CDR3 sequence reads CASSFYSGGTDTQYF.

In this sample, this clone turned up many times. The CDR3 is cut off 3 residues early in the read; its end comes from the germline J gene. V gene TRBV18 combines with J gene TRBJ1-4; D gene uncertain. Germline V CDR1 and CDR2: KGHSH, LQKENI. The CDR3 runs to 15 residues. Trimming took 0 bases from V and 3 from J, leaving 8 bases between them. The part of the CDR3 DNA that was read is TGTGCCAGCTCACCACCGCGGAGCCCTAATGAAAAA. Translation gives CASSPPRSPNEK. The full CDR3 protein is CASSPPRSPNEKLFF.

This clone was seen at least ten times. Read data end 3 residues before the CDR3 end; the end is taken from the germline J gene. The V and J genes are TRBV6-1 and TRBJ1-5; 7 bases agree with TRBD1. V lost 2 bases and J lost 2; bases outside the gene matches: 3. CDR1 is MNHNS and CDR2 is SASEGT in the germline V gene. The CDR3 loop spans 15 amino acids. This CDR3 reads CASSERGRRNQPQHF. Incomplete CDR3 DNA: TGTGCCAGCAGTGAAAGGGGGCGACGCAATCAGCCC.